The present TCR beta chain was sequenced within a study of blood T cells in healthy people across ages. The sample holds a few counts of this clonotype. The antigen remains unidentified. The people who gave samples were healthy Caucasians from Russia, aged roughly 6 to 100. Looked up from germline, CDR1 is SGHAT and CDR2 is FQNNGV. This CDR3 spans 15 amino acids. V shed 5 bases and J 2 bases; nucleotides not matched to a gene: 7. With a J-beta primer mix and a sample-barcoded 5' primer, a second PCR ran roughly 7 to 11 cycles. Each of the samples gave a minimum of 2.5 million paired-end reads that contained CDR3. TCRdb itself ran the 5' RACE reads through MiXCR, one entry per CDR3 protein. The sample has fewer than 700,000 distinct CDR3 sequences; roughly 43% are singletons. General study points: When set beside aged donors, long-lived donors presented more naive CD4+ cells and higher diversity. In older individuals, TCR beta diversity per million T cells was lower, falling roughly linearly with age.

The sequence derives from a man at least 80 years old in good health. What was sequenced was blood. This chain joins TRBV11-2 and TRBJ2-5; 8 bases map to TRBD1. CDR3 bases: TGTGCCAGCAGCCCACAGGGGGGCCTACAAGAGACCCAGTACTTC. This translates into CASSPQGGLQETQYF.